This TCR beta chain derives from a study of blood T cell repertoires in COVID-19. Across the whole study: Italy, Spain and the United States were the sources of the convalescent and acute COVID-19 samples. PBMCs, B-cell-depleted T cells, or T cells provided the cDNA or gDNA that made up the material.

CDR3 length: 13 residues. CDR1 and CDR2 from the germline V gene are MNHEY and SMNVEV (reference sequence). Trimming shortened V by 6 bases and J by 7 bases, and 15 bases separated the two germline ends. The table came from immunoSEQ multiplex PCR; TCRdb's copy has only in-frame clones and leaves some out. The sample consists of hundreds of thousands of clones, approximately 88% of them appearing once. Patients of the Seattle cohort, enrolled during active infection, were followed longitudinally. The V and J genes are TRBV27 and TRBJ1-2; perhaps TRBD1 as D (6 bases). The TCR comes from a woman in her 50s with COVID-19, enrolled during active disease. Sequenced input: peripheral blood. CDR3 DNA: TGTGCCAGCAGCCTACAGGGAGAGAGTGGCTACACCTTC. It yields the protein CASSLQGESGYTF.